This T cell receptor (beta chain) comes out of a study of cytomegalovirus exposure and HLA in healthy donors. A word on this clone: Its antigen remains unidentified.

CDR3 size: 14 residues. V was shortened by 7 bases and J by 5 bases, with 17 bases between the two germline ends. Germline loops: CDR1 MNHEY, CDR2 SVGAGI. Researchers ran the PCR with 60 Vbeta and 13 Jbeta primers. Here immunoSEQ multiplex PCR was the method, and the copy in TCRdb shows in-frame clones only, minus some. The record lists some 76,000 clones, of which the ten most abundant hold about 0.83%. Study observations and caveats: Through in vitro validation, a few CMV-associated chains were shown to be specific for CMV antigens.

The clonotype comes from a boy between 10 and 17 years old in good health and CMV-seronegative. This sequence joins TRBV6-5 and TRBJ2-5; a weak D match, TRBD1 (6 bases). Sequencing used PBMCs. CDR3: CASNPPTGPETQYF. The CDR3 bases are TGTGCCAGCAACCCCCCGACAGGTCCGGAGACCCAGTACTTC.